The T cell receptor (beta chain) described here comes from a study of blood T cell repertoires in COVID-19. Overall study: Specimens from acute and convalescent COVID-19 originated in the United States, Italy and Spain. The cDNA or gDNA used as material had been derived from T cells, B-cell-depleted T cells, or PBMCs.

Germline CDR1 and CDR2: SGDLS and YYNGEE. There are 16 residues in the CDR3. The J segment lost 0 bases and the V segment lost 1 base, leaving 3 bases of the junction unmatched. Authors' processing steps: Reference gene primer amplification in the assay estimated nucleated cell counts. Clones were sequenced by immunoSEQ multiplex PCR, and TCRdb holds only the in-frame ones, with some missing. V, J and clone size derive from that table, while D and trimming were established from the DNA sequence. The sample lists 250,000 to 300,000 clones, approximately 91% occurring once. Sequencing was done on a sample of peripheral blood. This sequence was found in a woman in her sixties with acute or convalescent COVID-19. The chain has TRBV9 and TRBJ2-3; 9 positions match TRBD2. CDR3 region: CASSVRLAGSTDTQYF. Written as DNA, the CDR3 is TGTGCCAGCAGCGTAAGGCTAGCGGGGAGCACAGATACGCAGTATTTT. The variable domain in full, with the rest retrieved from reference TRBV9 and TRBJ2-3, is DSGVTQTPKHLITATGQRVTLRCSPRSGDLSVYWYQQSLDQGLQFLIQYYNGEERAKGNILERFSAQQFPDLHSELNLSSLELGDSALYFCASSVRLAGSTDTQYFGPGTRLTVL.